One sample yielded the 19 T cell receptor beta chains listed below, sequenced in a study of CD8+CD57+ T cells in acquired aplastic anemia. Previously, flow cytometry had revealed CD8+CD57+ cell expansion in the patients chosen for sequencing. Template material for TCR beta VDJ and CDR3 profiling consisted of genomic DNA. TCRdb reprocessed the reads via MiXCR and lists one record per CDR3 protein. The sample lists 150,000 or so distinct CDR3 sequences, around 47% occurring once. The sequenced material came from sorted CD4+, CD8+, or CD8+CD57+ T cells (not recorded which) from PBMCs. These TCRs come from a human donor with aplastic anemia.

This clonotype was counted many times. This rearrangement joins TRBV20-1 to TRBJ1-6; perhaps TRBD1 as D (5 bases). CDR1 DFQATT and CDR2 SNEGSKA come from the germline V gene (reference sequence). Trimming removed 5 bases from V and 7 bases from J, with 24 bases in between. The CDR3 is 17 residues long. CDR3 sequence reads: CSAPSTPGRRGNSPLHF. CDR3 sequence (DNA): TGCAGTGCTCCGTCCACCCCAGGGAGGAGGGGAAATTCACCCCTCCACTTT.

V gene TRBV3-1 combines with J gene TRBJ2-1; 7 bases map to TRBD2. The CDR3 has 17 residues. Germline V gene lookup returns CDR1 LGHDT and CDR2 YNNKEL (reference sequence). The trim removed 1 base at V and 4 bases at J, leaving 10 bases unmatched. In DNA form, the CDR3 reads TGTGCCAGCAGCCAAGGGGGTTATGGAGCGGGATACAATGAGCAGTTCTTC. Protein: CASSQGGYGAGYNEQFF.

The chain recombines TRBV4-1 with TRBJ1-5; 7 bases fit TRBD1. CDR1 and CDR2 (germline): MGHRA, YSYEKL. The CDR3 loop spans 16 amino acids. The junction had 8 bases not matched to a gene; V was cut back by 0 bases and J by 6 bases. This CDR3 reads CASSQEGGRGIQPQHF. The CDR3 nucleotides are TGCGCCAGCAGCCAAGAAGGTGGCAGGGGGATTCAGCCCCAGCATTTT.

The chain combines TRBV18 with TRBJ2-5; 10 nucleotides align to TRBD2. The length of the CDR3 is 16 residues. Looked up from germline, CDR1 is KGHSH and CDR2 is LQKENI. V trimming: 0 bases; J trimming: 2 bases; junction bases outside the gene matches: 3. CDR3 sequence: CASSPPGLAVQETQYF. The CDR3 region has the DNA TGTGCCAGCTCACCACCCGGACTAGCGGTGCAAGAGACCCAGTACTTC.

This clonotype was seen once. V gene TRBV6-2 or TRBV6-3 combines with J gene TRBJ2-1; D is unresolved. The CDR3 spans 16 residues. The germline V gene encodes CDR1 MNHEY and CDR2 SVGEGT. The ends were cut back, 0 bases at V and 3 bases at J, with 12 bases in the middle. CDR3 sequence (DNA): TGTGCCAGCAGTTACTCGACGGGTAACTACTACAATGAGCAGTTCTTC. Residues: CASSYSTGNYYNEQFF.

The chain couples TRBV27 to TRBJ2-3; 10 nucleotides align to TRBD1. Per germline, CDR1 MNHEY and CDR2 SMNVEV (reference sequence). J lost 14 bases, V lost 6 bases, and 5 bases had no gene match. The CDR3 is made up of 11 amino acids. CDR3 nucleotide sequence: TGTGCCAGCAGGGGGGGACAGGGGTGGTATTTT. Translated, it gives CASRGGQGWYF.

This clonotype rates as medium-sized. J is TRBJ1-5 and V is TRBV24-1; 7 nucleotides line up with TRBD1. Germline-derived CDR1 and CDR2 are KGHDR and SFDVKD. Losses at the gene ends were 2 bases for V and 11 bases for J; bases not matched to a gene: 11. The CDR3 sequence is 15 residues long. The chain's CDR3 is CATSDSRTGRGTQHF. CDR3 bases: TGTGCCACCAGTGATTCTCGGACAGGCCGGGGGACCCAGCATTTT.

This clonotype has ten or more counts. This chain links TRBV6-1 with TRBJ2-7; possibly TRBD2 for D (5 bases). The CDR3 is made up of 13 amino acids. Trimming took off 7 bases at V and 4 bases at J, with 14 bases between the two ends. Germline values: CDR1 MNHNS, CDR2 SASEGT. For the CDR3, the DNA is TGTGCCAGCAATAGCGAAGGGTTATACGAGCAGTACTTC. It translates to CASNSEGLYEQYF.

In its sample, this clonotype was seen many times. This chain's CDR3 is CASSASTGELFF. The CDR3 DNA reads TGTGCCAGCAGCGCCAGCACCGGGGAGCTGTTTTTT. The chain combines TRBV9 with TRBJ2-2; D is unresolved. Germline V lookup: CDR1 SGDLS, CDR2 YYNGEE. This CDR3 has 12 amino acids. The ends were cut back, 3 bases at V and 4 bases at J, with 4 bases in the middle.

V gene TRBV15 combines with J gene TRBJ1-2, with a possible D match to TRBD1 (5 bases). V gave up 3 bases and J gave up 6 bases, with 17 bases separating them. The CDR3 contains 15 residues. Germline lookup yields CDR1 LNHNV and CDR2 YYDKDF (reference sequence). The CDR3 DNA is TGTGCCACCAGCAGTGCTAGAGAGGAGGGACATGGCTACACCTTC. Its translation: CATSSAREEGHGYTF.

At least ten counts were recorded for this clonotype. The chain is built from TRBV12-3 or TRBV12-4 and TRBJ1-1; TRBD1 agrees at 7 bases. The CDR3 is 15 amino acids. V dropped 7 bases and J dropped 1; count of bases not matched to a gene: 9. CDR3 nucleotide sequence: TGTGCCAGCACTATCGATGGGACAGAGAACACTGAAGCTTTCTTT. This gives the protein CASTIDGTENTEAFF.

This clonotype was found many times. This chain joins TRBV19 and TRBJ1-6; D is uncertain. The CDR3 is 14 residues long. Germline CDR1 reads LNHDA; CDR2 reads SQIVND (reference sequence). V was cut by 4 bases and J by 2 bases, with 6 bases left in between. The CDR3 coding sequence is TGTGCCAGTAGTAAGGGCGCCTATAATTCACCCCTCCACTTT. Protein product: CASSKGAYNSPLHF.

In this sample, this clonotype turned up many times. This rearrangement joins TRBV7-9 to TRBJ2-5; D ambiguous. V lost 1 base, J lost 5 bases, and 8 bases lay in between. Germline CDR1 reads SEHNR; CDR2 reads FQNEAQ (reference sequence). The length of the CDR3 is 13 residues. The CDR3, as DNA: TGTGCCAGCAGCTTAGATTCTGGGGAGACCCAGTACTTC. It codes for CASSLDSGETQYF.

The chain employs TRBV9 and TRBJ1-1, with D maybe TRBD1 (5 bases). The CDR3 is 15 amino acids. V lost 0 bases, J lost 8 bases, and 17 bases lay in between. Germline CDR1 SGDLS, CDR2 YYNGEE. CDR3 loop: CASSVGTGVGGEAFF. The CDR3 nucleotides read TGTGCCAGCAGCGTAGGAACGGGGGTGGGAGGGGAAGCTTTCTTT.

On this clonotype: A read error may account for a junction end that differs from germline. This chain joins TRBV7-8 and TRBJ1-2, with D hard to call. CDR3 length equals 13 residues. Per germline, CDR1 SGHVS and CDR2 FQNEAQ. The CDR3 DNA follows: TGTGCCAGCAGCTTACCGCAAAACTATGGCTACGCCTTC. This codes for CASSLPQNYGYAF.

The table lists this clonotype with many counts. The rearrangement joins TRBV20-1 to TRBJ2-7; maybe TRBD1 (6 bases). This CDR3 has 12 amino acids. Germline-derived CDR1 and CDR2 are DFQATT and SNEGSKA (reference sequence). V was trimmed by 7 bases and J by 2 bases, leaving 12 bases between them. The CDR3 nucleotides read TGCAGTGTTCAGAGGGGGACCTACGAGCAGTACTTC. As protein: CSVQRGTYEQYF.

The chain has TRBV20-1 and TRBJ2-5, with TRBD1 as a possible D gene (5 bases). CDR1 and CDR2 from the germline V gene are DFQATT and SNEGSKA (reference sequence). Trimming removed 0 bases from V and 7 bases from J, with 24 bases in between. This CDR3 contains 17 residues. CDR3 nucleotides: TGCAGTGCTAGAGATCAGGAGACTGATTCAATAAGGGGGACCCAGTACTTC. Its translation: CSARDQETDSIRGTQYF.

The DNA of the CDR3 is TGTGCCACCAGCCAGGATTACAGGGACACCATATATTTT. It specifies CATSQDYRDTIYF. The genes are TRBV15 and TRBJ1-3, with D perhaps TRBD1 (6 bases). V was trimmed by 5 bases and J by 8 bases, leaving 13 bases between them. Germline CDR1 is LNHNV and CDR2 is YYDKDF (reference sequence). The CDR3 sequence is 13 residues long.

CDR3 nucleotides: TGTGCCAGCAGCAGAACTGCCACAGATACGCAGTATTTT. This translates into CASSRTATDTQYF. V and J are TRBV9 and TRBJ2-3; D not certain. The CDR3 runs to 13 residues. Germline V gives CDR1 SGDLS, CDR2 YYNGEE. Trimming took 4 bases from V and 2 from J, leaving 8 bases between them.